The 24 T cell receptor beta chains presented below share a single source sample, sequenced in a study of blood T cell repertoires in COVID-19. Generated by immunoSEQ multiplex PCR, the TCRdb table keeps only in-frame clones and is missing some. The data contain a few hundred thousand clones, around nine tenths of them singletons. Specimen: peripheral blood. The origin of the receptors is a woman between 65 and 79 years old with active or convalescent COVID-19.

This clone was seen a single time. The V call is TRBV4-2, the J call TRBJ1-2; the match to TRBD1 covers 9 bases. V was clipped by 1 base and J by 0 bases; unmatched bases: 12. The CDR3 covers 19 residues. CDR1 and CDR2 from the germline V gene are LGHNA and YNFKEQ. The CDR3 loop is CASSQVSGQGKAANYGYTF. As DNA, the CDR3 is TGTGCCAGCAGCCAAGTATCGGGACAGGGAAAGGCAGCTAACTATGGCTACACCTTC.

J is TRBJ1-5 and V is TRBV7-2; TRBD1 is a possible D gene (6 bases). The CDR3 consists of 15 residues. Trimming removed 5 bases at V and 0 bases at J, with 11 bases between. Germline lookup yields CDR1 SGHTA and CDR2 FQGNSA. The CDR3 protein is CASSLGGGSNQPQHF. As DNA, the CDR3 is TGTGCCAGCAGCCTAGGGGGAGGTAGCAATCAGCCCCAGCATTTT.

V usage is TRBV28 and J usage is TRBJ2-3; 14 bases map to TRBD2. The CDR3 runs to 18 residues. In germline, CDR1 is MDHEN, CDR2 SYDVKM. The V and J ends lost 5 bases and 2 bases, in that order; junction bases with no gene match: 9. The CDR3 DNA reads as TGTGCCAGCAGTCAGGGACTAGCGGGGGACATAAACACAGATACGCAGTATTTT. It encodes CASSQGLAGDINTDTQYF.

The V call is TRBV14, the J call TRBJ2-7; 9 positions agree with TRBD1. Germline trimming cut 0 bases from V and 5 bases from J; bases unmatched to any gene: 5. Germline CDR1 reads SGHDN; CDR2 reads FVKESK. CDR3 length equals 15 residues. The CDR3 sequence is CASSQDGQGLDEQYF. For the CDR3, the DNA is TGTGCCAGCAGCCAAGATGGACAGGGGCTCGACGAGCAGTACTTC.

The chain links TRBV6-5 to TRBJ2-3; possible D gene TRBD1, 6 bases. Germline assignment: CDR1 MNHEY and CDR2 SVGAGI. The V end was cut by 3 bases, the J end by 5 bases, with 15 bases between. This CDR3 has 15 residues. CDR3 region: CASSYSNIQGDTQYF. Here the CDR3 DNA reads TGTGCCAGCAGTTATTCCAACATACAGGGAGATACGCAGTATTTT.

This chain links TRBV5-1 with TRBJ2-7; possibly TRBD2 for D (6 bases). The CDR3 runs to 15 residues. Germline values: CDR1 SGHRS, CDR2 YFSETQ. The V gene lost 2 bases and the J gene lost 5 bases, with 17 bases spanning the gap. The CDR3 loop reads CASSFRPTAGNEQYF. The CDR3, as DNA: TGCGCCAGCAGCTTTCGACCAACGGCGGGGAACGAGCAGTACTTC.

The V gene is TRBV6-2 or TRBV6-3, the J gene TRBJ2-1; possibly TRBD2 for D (6 bases). This CDR3 contains 16 residues. CDR1 and CDR2 from the germline V gene are MNHEY and SVGEGT. Trimming took off 0 bases at V and 4 bases at J, with 13 bases between the two ends. In nucleotides, the CDR3 is TGTGCCAGCAGTTACTCTCCCCTAGCGCCATACAATGAGCAGTTCTTC. Translating gives CASSYSPLAPYNEQFF.

The rearrangement links TRBV9 to TRBJ1-1; TRBD1 matches at 7 bases. CDR3 size: 16 residues. V lost 3 bases and J lost 0; bases outside the gene matches: 8. The germline V gene has CDR1 SGDLS and CDR2 YYNGEE. In nucleotides, the CDR3 is TGTGCCAGCAGCGCCCGAGCGACAGGGTTGAACACTGAAGCTTTCTTT. Translating it yields CASSARATGLNTEAFF.

The V call is TRBV27, the J call TRBJ1-1; the match to TRBD1 covers 10 bases. Looked up from germline, CDR1 is MNHEY and CDR2 is SMNVEV (reference sequence). The CDR3 sequence is 14 residues long. With 5 bases clipped from V and 9 bases from J, the junction kept 9 bases outside the gene matches. The CDR3 loop reads CASSPSDRGNQAFF. The CDR3 coding sequence is TGTGCCAGCAGTCCGTCGGACAGGGGGAATCAAGCTTTCTTT.

J is TRBJ1-2 and V is TRBV18, with unresolved D. Germline CDR1 reads KGHSH; CDR2 reads LQKENI. V lost 1 base to trimming and J lost 0 bases, with 12 bases between them. The length of the CDR3 is 16 residues. The CDR3 reads CASSPRQQSANYGYTF. CDR3 DNA sequence: TGTGCCAGCTCACCACGTCAACAGTCAGCTAACTATGGCTACACCTTC. Drawing the rest from reference TRBV18 and TRBJ1-2, the complete variable domain is NAGVMQNPRHLVRRRGQEARLRCSPMKGHSHVYWYRQLPEEGLKFMVYLQKENIIDESGMPKERFSAEFPKEGPSILRIQQVVRGDSAAYFCASSPRQQSANYGYTFGSGTRLTVV.

The V call is TRBV18, the J call TRBJ1-5, with 7 bases fitting TRBD1. In germline, CDR1 is KGHSH, CDR2 LQKENI. The V segment lost 2 bases and the J segment 5 bases; nucleotides outside the gene matches: 6. CDR3 length: 15 amino acids. In DNA, the CDR3 is TGTGCCAGCTCACCATCCGGGACAGAATATCAGCCCCAGCATTTT. Amino acid sequence: CASSPSGTEYQPQHF.

This rearrangement joins TRBV5-6 to TRBJ2-1; 7 bases line up with TRBD2. The CDR3 totals 14 residues. V was clipped by 2 bases and J by 7 bases; unmatched bases: 6. Germline CDR1 reads SGHDT; CDR2 reads YYEEEE. In DNA form, the CDR3 reads TGTGCCAGCAGCTTTTACGGGGGGACGAATGAGCAGTTCTTC. Its translation: CASSFYGGTNEQFF. The full variable domain, its missing parts supplied by reference TRBV5-6 and TRBJ2-1, is DAGVTQSPTHLIKTRGQQVTLRCSPKSGHDTVSWYQQALGQGPQFIFQYYEEEERQRGNFPDRFSGHQFPNYSSELNVNALLLGDSALYLCASSFYGGTNEQFFGPGTRLTVL.

This chain connects TRBV9 to TRBJ2-5, with D possibly being TRBD1 (5 bases). Germline V gene data show CDR1 as SGDLS and CDR2 as YYNGEE. V was pared by 3 bases and J by 5 bases, with 14 bases between. CDR3 length: 14 residues. The CDR3, as DNA: TGTGCCAGCAGCGCTAGGGGCGATTTGGAGACCCAGTACTTC. It yields the protein CASSARGDLETQYF.

The CDR3 loop reads CASSRTGTGGKEKLFF. The CDR3 coding sequence is TGTGCCAGCAGCCGTACCGGGACAGGGGGAAAAGAAAAACTGTTTTTT. The chain joins TRBV7-2 to TRBJ1-4; 11 nucleotides line up with TRBD1. The CDR3 is 16 residues long. Losses at the gene ends were 5 bases for V and 8 bases for J; bases not matched to a gene: 10. Germline values: CDR1 SGHTA, CDR2 FQGNSA.

The gene calls are TRBV19 and TRBJ1-3; unclear D gene. Trimming shortened V by 10 bases and J by 8 bases, and 18 bases separated the two germline ends. CDR3 size: 13 residues. Germline CDR1 reads LNHDA; CDR2 reads SQIVND (reference sequence). The CDR3 bases are TGTGCCACTAAAACGCGGTTCCCAGACACCATATATTTT. It codes for CATKTRFPDTIYF.

This chain uses TRBV6-2 or TRBV6-3 with TRBJ1-5; D is possibly TRBD1 (6 bases). Germline V gives CDR1 MNHEY, CDR2 SVGEGT. The V and J ends lost 6 bases and 6 bases respectively, with 30 bases between them. CDR3 length equals 19 residues. In DNA, the CDR3 is TGTGCCAGCAGCCGTAACCCGGACAGTGGGCGTATGTTGAGTCAGCCCCAGCATTTT. This sequence encodes CASSRNPDSGRMLSQPQHF.

J is TRBJ1-6 and V is TRBV12-3 or TRBV12-4; D is unresolved. V lost 8 bases and J lost 12, with 14 bases in between. CDR3 length: 12 amino acids. The CDR3 DNA reads TGTGCCAGCTCCCCCTCATCCAGACCCCTCCACTTT. This gives the protein CASSPSSRPLHF.

The chain combines TRBV4-3 with TRBJ1-2; the D is unclear. The CDR3 consists of 14 residues. Trimming took off 4 bases at V and 0 bases at J, with 9 bases between the two ends. From germline, CDR1 is LGHNA and CDR2 YSLEER. The CDR3 region has the DNA TGCGCCAGCAGCCGTTCCGGGGCTAACTATGGCTACACCTTC. As protein: CASSRSGANYGYTF.

This clone was counted a single time. This chain connects TRBV19 to TRBJ1-1; TRBD1 might be the D (6 bases). Germline V CDR1 and CDR2: LNHDA, SQIVND (reference sequence). The CDR3 is 13 amino acids. The V end was cut by 10 bases, the J end by 1 base, with 13 bases between. CDR3 sequence: CATRDTPNTEAFF. CDR3 DNA: TGTGCCACCAGGGACACCCCGAACACTGAAGCTTTCTTT.

The chain joins TRBV27 to TRBJ1-4, with TRBD1 matching over 8 bases. Germline V gene sequence: CDR1 MNHEY, CDR2 SMNVEV (reference sequence). This CDR3 has 16 amino acids. The ends lost 3 bases at V and 4 bases at J; junction bases unmatched: 7. The DNA of the CDR3 is TGTGCCAGCAGTTTCCGACAGGGGTCTTTTAATGAAAAACTGTTTTTT. It translates to CASSFRQGSFNEKLFF. Full variable domain (remainder filled in from reference TRBV27 and TRBJ1-4): EAQVTQNPRYLITVTGKKLTVTCSQNMNHEYMSWYRQDPGLGLRQIYYSMNVEVTDKGDVPEGYKVSRKEKRNFPLILESPSPNQTSLYFCASSFRQGSFNEKLFFGSGTQLSVL.

V and J are TRBV7-9 and TRBJ1-2; D may be TRBD1 (5 bases). Trimming shortened V by 5 bases and J by 0 bases, and 16 bases separated the two germline ends. The CDR3 loop spans 16 amino acids. From germline, CDR1 is SEHNR and CDR2 FQNEAQ (reference sequence). CDR3 sequence (DNA): TGTGCCAGCAGCCCCTCCCAACGGGGGGCTAACTATGGCTACACCTTC. Translating gives CASSPSQRGANYGYTF.

About this clone: This CDR3 is also generated by other DNA sequences in the sample. The genes are TRBV12-3 or TRBV12-4 and TRBJ1-4; no reliable D call. V lost 2 bases to trimming and J lost 8 bases, with 3 bases between them. CDR3 length equals 11 residues. CDR3 residues: CASSLREKLFF. The CDR3 bases are TGTGCCAGCAGTTTACGGGAAAAACTGTTTTTT.

The chain's CDR3 is CASTRTNAEAFF. The CDR3 DNA reads TGTGCCAGCACCAGAACCAACGCTGAAGCTTTCTTT. The chain employs TRBV13 and TRBJ1-1; D unclear. The CDR3 runs 12 residues. V was trimmed by 7 bases and J by 6 bases, leaving 12 bases between them. Germline assignment: CDR1 PRHDT and CDR2 FYEKMQ (reference sequence). The full variable domain, with the rest looked up from reference TRBV13 and TRBJ1-1, is AAGVIQSPRHLIKEKRETATLKCYPIPRHDTVYWYQQGPGQDPQFLISFYEKMQSDKGSIPDRFSAQQFSDYHSELNMSSLELGDSALYFCASTRTNAEAFFGQGTRLTVV.

The chain uses TRBV4-1 and TRBJ1-1; the D is unclear. The length of the CDR3 is 14 residues. The V and J ends lost 1 base and 0 bases respectively, with 6 bases between them. Germline loops: CDR1 MGHRA, CDR2 YSYEKL. CDR3 coding DNA: TGCGCCAGCAGCCAAGCCTCCTTGAACACTGAAGCTTTCTTT. Encoded protein: CASSQASLNTEAFF.